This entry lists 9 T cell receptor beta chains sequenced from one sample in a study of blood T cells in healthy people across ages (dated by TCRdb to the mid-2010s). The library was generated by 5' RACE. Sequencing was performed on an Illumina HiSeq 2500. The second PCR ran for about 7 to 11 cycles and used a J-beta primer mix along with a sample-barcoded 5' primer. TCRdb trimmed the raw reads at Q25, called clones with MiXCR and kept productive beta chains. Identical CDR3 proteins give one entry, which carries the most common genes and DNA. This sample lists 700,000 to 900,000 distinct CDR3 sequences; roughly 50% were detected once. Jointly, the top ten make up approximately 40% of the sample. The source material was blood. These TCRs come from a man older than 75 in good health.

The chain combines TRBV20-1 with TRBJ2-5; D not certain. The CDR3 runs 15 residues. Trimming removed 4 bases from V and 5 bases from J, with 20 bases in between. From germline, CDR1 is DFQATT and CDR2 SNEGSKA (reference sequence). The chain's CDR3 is CSATDRNGLGETQYF. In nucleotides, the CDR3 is TGCAGTGCTACCGATCGCAACGGTCTGGGGGAGACCCAGTACTTC.

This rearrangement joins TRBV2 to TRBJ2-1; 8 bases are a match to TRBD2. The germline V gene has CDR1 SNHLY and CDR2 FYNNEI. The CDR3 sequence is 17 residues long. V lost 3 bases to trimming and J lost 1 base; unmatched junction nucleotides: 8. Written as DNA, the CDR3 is TGTGCCAGCAGTGAGTCCCAGCGGGAGATTTCCTACAATGAGCAGTTCTTC. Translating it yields CASSESQREISYNEQFF. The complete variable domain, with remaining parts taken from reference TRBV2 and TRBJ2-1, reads EPEVTQTPSHQVTQMGQEVILRCVPISNHLYFYWYRQILGQKVEFLVSFYNNEISEKSEIFDDQFSVERPDGSNFTLKIRSTKLEDSAMYFCASSESQREISYNEQFFGPGTRLTVL.

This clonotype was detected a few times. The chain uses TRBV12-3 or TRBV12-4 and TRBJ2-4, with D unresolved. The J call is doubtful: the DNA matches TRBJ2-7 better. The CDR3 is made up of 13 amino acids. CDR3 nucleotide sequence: TGTGCCAGCAGTTTAGGATCGGCATACGAGCAGTACTTC. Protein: CASSLGSAYEQYF.

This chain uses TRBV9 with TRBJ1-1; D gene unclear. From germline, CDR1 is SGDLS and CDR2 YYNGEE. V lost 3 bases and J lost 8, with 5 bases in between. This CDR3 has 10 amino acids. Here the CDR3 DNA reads TGTGCCAGCAGCGCCCGAGAAGCTTTCTTT. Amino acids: CASSAREAFF.

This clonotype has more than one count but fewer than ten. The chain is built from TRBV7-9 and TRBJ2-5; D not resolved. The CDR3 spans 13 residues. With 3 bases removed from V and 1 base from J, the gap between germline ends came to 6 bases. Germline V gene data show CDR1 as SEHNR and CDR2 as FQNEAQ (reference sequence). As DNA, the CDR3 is TGTGCCAGCAGCTTGTCCGCCCAAGAGACCCAGTACTTC. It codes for CASSLSAQETQYF.

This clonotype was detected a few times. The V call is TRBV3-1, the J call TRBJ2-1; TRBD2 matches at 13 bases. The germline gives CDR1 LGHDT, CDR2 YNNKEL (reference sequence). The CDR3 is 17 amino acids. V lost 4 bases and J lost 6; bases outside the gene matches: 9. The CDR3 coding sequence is TGTGCCAGCAGCCCCCTGCCGGGACTAGCGGGACCCAATGAGCAGTTCTTC. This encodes CASSPLPGLAGPNEQFF.

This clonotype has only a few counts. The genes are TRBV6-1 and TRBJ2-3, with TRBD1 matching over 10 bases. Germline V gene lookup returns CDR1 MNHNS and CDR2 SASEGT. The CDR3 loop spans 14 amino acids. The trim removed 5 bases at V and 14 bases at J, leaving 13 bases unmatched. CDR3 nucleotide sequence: TGTGCCAGCAGTCGGACAGGGGGGGACAGATACGCGTATTTT. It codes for CASSRTGGDRYAYF.

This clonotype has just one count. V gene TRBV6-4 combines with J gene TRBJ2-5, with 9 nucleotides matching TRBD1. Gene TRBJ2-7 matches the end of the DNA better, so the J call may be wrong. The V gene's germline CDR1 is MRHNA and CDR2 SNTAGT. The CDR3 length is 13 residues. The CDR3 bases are TGTGCCAGCGGGCAACAGGGGGCGTACGAGCAGTACTTC. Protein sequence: CASGQQGAYEQYF.

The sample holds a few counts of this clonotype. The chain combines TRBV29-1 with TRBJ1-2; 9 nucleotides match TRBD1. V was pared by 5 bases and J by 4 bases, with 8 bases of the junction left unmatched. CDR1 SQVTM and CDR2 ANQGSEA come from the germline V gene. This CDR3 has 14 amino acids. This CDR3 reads CSVSGTGQPYGYTF. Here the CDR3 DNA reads TGCAGCGTTTCCGGGACAGGGCAACCCTATGGCTACACCTTC.